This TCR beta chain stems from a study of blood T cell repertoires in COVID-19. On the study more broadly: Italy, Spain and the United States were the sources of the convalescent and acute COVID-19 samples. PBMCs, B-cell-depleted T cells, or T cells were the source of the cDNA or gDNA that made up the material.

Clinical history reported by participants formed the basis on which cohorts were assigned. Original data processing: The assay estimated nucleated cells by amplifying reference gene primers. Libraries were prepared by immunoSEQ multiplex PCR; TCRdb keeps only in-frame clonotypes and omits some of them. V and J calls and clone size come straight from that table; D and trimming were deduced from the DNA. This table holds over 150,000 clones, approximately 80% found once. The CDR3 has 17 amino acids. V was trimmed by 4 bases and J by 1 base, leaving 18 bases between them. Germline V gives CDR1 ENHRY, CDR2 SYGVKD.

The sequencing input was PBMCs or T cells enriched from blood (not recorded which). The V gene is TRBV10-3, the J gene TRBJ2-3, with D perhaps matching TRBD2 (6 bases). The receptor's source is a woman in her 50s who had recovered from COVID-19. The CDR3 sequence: CAISAIWTQRGTDTQYF. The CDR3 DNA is TGTGCCATCAGTGCTATCTGGACTCAGCGGGGCACAGATACGCAGTATTTT.